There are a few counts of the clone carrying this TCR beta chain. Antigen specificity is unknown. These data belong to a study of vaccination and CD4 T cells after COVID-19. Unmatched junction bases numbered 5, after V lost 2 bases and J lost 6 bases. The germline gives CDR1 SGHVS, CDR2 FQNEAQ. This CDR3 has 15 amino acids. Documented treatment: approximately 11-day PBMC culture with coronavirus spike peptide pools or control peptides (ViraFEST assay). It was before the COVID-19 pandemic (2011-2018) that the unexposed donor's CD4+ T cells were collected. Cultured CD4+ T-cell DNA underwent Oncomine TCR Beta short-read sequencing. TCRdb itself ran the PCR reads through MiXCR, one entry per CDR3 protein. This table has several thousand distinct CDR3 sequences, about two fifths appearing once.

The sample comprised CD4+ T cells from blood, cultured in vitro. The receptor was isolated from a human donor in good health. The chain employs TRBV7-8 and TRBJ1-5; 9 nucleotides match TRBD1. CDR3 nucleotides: TGTGCCAGCAGCTTAAGGACAGGGGATCGTCAGCCCCAGCATTTT. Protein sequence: CASSLRTGDRQPQHF.